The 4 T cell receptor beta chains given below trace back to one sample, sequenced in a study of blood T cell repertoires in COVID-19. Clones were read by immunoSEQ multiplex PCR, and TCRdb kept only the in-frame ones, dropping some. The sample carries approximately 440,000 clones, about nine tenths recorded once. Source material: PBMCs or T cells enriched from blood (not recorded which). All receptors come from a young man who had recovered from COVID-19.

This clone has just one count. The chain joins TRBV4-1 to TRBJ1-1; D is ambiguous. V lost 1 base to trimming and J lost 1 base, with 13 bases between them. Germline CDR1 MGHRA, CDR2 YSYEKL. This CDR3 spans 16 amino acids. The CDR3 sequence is CASSQVTRGKNTEAFF. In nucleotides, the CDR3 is TGCGCCAGCAGCCAAGTCACACGGGGAAAGAACACTGAAGCTTTCTTT.

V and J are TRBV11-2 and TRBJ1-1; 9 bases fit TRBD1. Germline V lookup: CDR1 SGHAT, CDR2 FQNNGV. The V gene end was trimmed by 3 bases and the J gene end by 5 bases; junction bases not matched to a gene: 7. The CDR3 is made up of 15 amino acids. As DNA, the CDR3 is TGTGCCAGCAGCTTTTCCGGGACAGGGTTTACTGAAGCTTTCTTT. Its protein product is CASSFSGTGFTEAFF.

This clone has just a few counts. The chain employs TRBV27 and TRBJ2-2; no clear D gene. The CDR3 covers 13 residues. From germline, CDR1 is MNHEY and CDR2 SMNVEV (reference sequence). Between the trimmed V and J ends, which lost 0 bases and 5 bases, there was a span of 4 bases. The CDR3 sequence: CASSLSPTGELFF. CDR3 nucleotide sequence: TGTGCCAGCAGTTTATCCCCAACCGGGGAGCTGTTTTTT.

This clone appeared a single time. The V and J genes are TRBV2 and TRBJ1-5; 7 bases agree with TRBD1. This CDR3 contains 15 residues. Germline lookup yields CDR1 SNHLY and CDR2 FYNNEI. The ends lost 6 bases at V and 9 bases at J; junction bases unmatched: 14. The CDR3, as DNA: TGTGCCAGCAGCGAAAGACCGGGACAGAAGGGGCCCCAGCATTTT. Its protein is CASSERPGQKGPQHF.